These T cell receptor beta chains were read from a single sample in a study of regulatory T cells in long-lasting Graves disease. TCRdb reprocessed the multiplex PCR reads via MiXCR and lists one record per CDR3 protein. The data contain around 460,000 distinct CDR3 sequences, roughly 21% of them singletons. The sample was peripheral blood mononuclear cells (PBMCs), taken when the disease was refractory, from a patient treated with antithyroid drugs. These receptor sequences come from a female donor with Graves disease. Each CDR3 is given with its conserved first and last residue. The order of the fields is V gene, D gene, clone size, J gene, CDR3 DNA, CDR3 protein. D genes are given only for firm matches. Expanded clones get a size class; other rows say once, few or many, or leave the size out.

V gene: TRBV7-2; D gene: -; clone size: -; J gene: TRBJ2-7; CDR3 DNA: TGTGCCAGCAGCTTAGGGTACGGCGAGGCCTACGAGCAGTACTTC; CDR3 protein: CASSLGYGEAYEQYF
V gene: TRBV7-8; D gene: -; clone size: many; J gene: TRBJ1-5; CDR3 DNA: TGTGCCAGCAGCTTACGGGACAACCTATTCAATCAGCCCCAGCATTTT; CDR3 protein: CASSLRDNLFNQPQHF
V gene: TRBV11-2; D gene: TRBD1; clone size: many; J gene: TRBJ1-1; CDR3 DNA: TGTGCCAGCAGTTCCTTGGGGACAGCGAACACTGAAGCTTTCTTT; CDR3 protein: CASSSLGTANTEAFF
V gene: TRBV12-5; D gene: TRBD2; clone size: few; J gene: TRBJ2-7; CDR3 DNA: TGTGCTAGTGGTACCGATCAGCGGGGGCGCTCCTACGAGCAGTACTTC; CDR3 protein: CASGTDQRGRSYEQYF
V gene: TRBV27; D gene: TRBD1; clone size: many; J gene: TRBJ2-4; CDR3 DNA: TGTGCCACCCAAGGGGGCAACATTCAGTACTTC; CDR3 protein: CATQGGNIQYF
V gene: TRBV7-9; D gene: -; clone size: few; J gene: TRBJ1-1; CDR3 DNA: TGTGCCAGCAGGCTAGGTTGGACTGAAGCTTTCTTT; CDR3 protein: CASRLGWTEAFF
V gene: TRBV5-1; D gene: -; clone size: few; J gene: TRBJ1-1; CDR3 DNA: TGCGCCAGCAGTATTGACATGAACACTGAAGCTTTCTTT; CDR3 protein: CASSIDMNTEAFF
V gene: TRBV7-2; D gene: -; clone size: few; J gene: TRBJ2-2; CDR3 DNA: TGTGCCAGCAGCTTAGCGATAGGAACGGGGCGGGAGCTGTTTTTT; CDR3 protein: CASSLAIGTGRELFF
V gene: TRBV28; D gene: -; clone size: many; J gene: TRBJ2-7; CDR3 DNA: TGTGCCAGCAGTTACGGGTATGGCTACGAGCAGTACTTC; CDR3 protein: CASSYGYGYEQYF
V gene: TRBV7-9; D gene: -; clone size: -; J gene: TRBJ1-5; CDR3 DNA: TGTGCCAGCAGTATCTCCGACACGCCTGGTCAGCCCCAGCATTTT; CDR3 protein: CASSISDTPGQPQHF
V gene: TRBV28; D gene: -; clone size: many; J gene: TRBJ1-2; CDR3 DNA: TGTGCCAGCAGCCTTCGACCGGGTCGCGGGTATGGCTACACCTTC; CDR3 protein: CASSLRPGRGYGYTF
V gene: TRBV28; D gene: -; clone size: many; J gene: TRBJ1-2; CDR3 DNA: TGTGCCAGCAGTTTAATAGCGACAGACCCTTATGGCTACACCTTC; CDR3 protein: CASSLIATDPYGYTF